The present TCR beta chain was sequenced within a study of cytomegalovirus exposure and HLA in healthy donors. This CDR3 is 13 amino acids long. In germline, CDR1 is SGHTA, CDR2 FQGNSA. The study ran its PCR with 60 Vbeta and 13 Jbeta primers. Repertoires were generated with immunoSEQ multiplex PCR, while TCRdb's copy carries only in-frame clones and drops some. This sample yields over 150,000 clones, of which 68% are seen a single time; around 3% belongs to the top ten. For this clone: The junction shows a germline mismatch at one end, possibly a read error.

The sequenced sample consisted of PBMCs. This receptor was identified in a woman aged 35 to 49 in good health and CMV-seropositive. The J gene is TRBJ1-2, the V gene TRBV7-2; 7 positions agree with TRBD1. The DNA of the CDR3 is TGTGCCAGCAGCAGCTCAGGGGGGTATGGCTACCCCTTC. Translation: CASSSSGGYGYPF. Filled out from reference TRBV7-2 and TRBJ1-2, the complete variable domain reads GAGVSQSPSNKVTEKGKDVELRCDPISGHTALYWYRQSLGQGLEFLIYFQGNSAPDKSGLPSDRFSAERTGGSVSTLTIQRTQQEDSAVYLCASSSSGGYGYPFGSGTRLTVV.